The clone carrying this T cell receptor beta chain was seen once. V was cut by 2 bases and J by 4 bases, with 17 bases left in between. Germline CDR1 is MNHEY and CDR2 is SMNVEV (reference sequence). CDR3 length equals 16 residues. This entry belongs to a study of blood T cell repertoires in COVID-19. The wider study: Spain, Italy and the United States supplied samples that represented acute and convalescent COVID-19. From T cells, B-cell-depleted T cells, or PBMCs came the material, which was cDNA or gDNA.

In the authors' methods: How many nucleated cells were present was estimated from reference gene primer amplification. Sequencing was performed with immunoSEQ multiplex PCR; in TCRdb, only in-frame clones are kept and a portion is missing. The V and J calls and clone size were taken over from that table, and D and trimming were inferred from the DNA. This table holds about 260,000 clones, 88% found once. The source material was peripheral blood. This TCR was recovered from a man in his 60s who had recovered from COVID-19. V and J are TRBV27 and TRBJ1-1; D call uncertain. The CDR3 region is CASSLGGGHRGTEAFF. CDR3 in DNA: TGTGCCAGCAGTTTAGGAGGTGGCCATCGCGGCACTGAAGCTTTCTTT.